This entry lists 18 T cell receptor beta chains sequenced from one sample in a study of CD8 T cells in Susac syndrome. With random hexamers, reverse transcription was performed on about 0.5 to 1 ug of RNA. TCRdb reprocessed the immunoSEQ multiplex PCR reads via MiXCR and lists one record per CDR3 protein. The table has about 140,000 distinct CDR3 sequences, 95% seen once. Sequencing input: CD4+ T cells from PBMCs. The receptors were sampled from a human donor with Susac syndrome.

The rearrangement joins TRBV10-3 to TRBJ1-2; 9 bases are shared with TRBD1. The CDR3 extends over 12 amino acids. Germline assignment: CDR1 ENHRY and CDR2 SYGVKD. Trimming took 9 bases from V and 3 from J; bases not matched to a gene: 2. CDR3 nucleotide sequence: TGTGCCATAAGGACAGGGGACTATGGCTACACCTTC. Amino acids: CAIRTGDYGYTF.

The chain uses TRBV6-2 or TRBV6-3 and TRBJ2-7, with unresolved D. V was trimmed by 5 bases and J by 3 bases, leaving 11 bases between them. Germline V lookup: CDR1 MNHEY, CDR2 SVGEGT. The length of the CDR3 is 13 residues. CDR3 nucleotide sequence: TGTGCCAGCAGTCCCGGAACTTACTACGAGCAGTACTTC. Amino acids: CASSPGTYYEQYF.

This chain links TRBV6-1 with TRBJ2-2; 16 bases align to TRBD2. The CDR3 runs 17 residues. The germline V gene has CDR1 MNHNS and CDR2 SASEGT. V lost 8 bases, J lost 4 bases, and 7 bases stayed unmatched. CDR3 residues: CASGPGLAGGITGELFF. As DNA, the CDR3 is TGTGCCAGCGGTCCGGGACTAGCGGGAGGGATCACCGGGGAGCTGTTTTTT.

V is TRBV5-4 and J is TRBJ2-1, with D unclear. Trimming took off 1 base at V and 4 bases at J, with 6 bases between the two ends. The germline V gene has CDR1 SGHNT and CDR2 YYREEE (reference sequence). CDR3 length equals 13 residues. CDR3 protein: CASSLPRYNEQFF. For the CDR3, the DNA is TGTGCCAGCAGCTTGCCAAGATACAATGAGCAGTTCTTC.

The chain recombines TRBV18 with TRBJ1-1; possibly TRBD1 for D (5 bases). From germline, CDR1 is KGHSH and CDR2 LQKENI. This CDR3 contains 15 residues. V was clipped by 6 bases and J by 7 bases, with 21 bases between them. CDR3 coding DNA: TGTGCCAGCTCCCCCGGGACTCAAAGCACGCATGAAGCTTTCTTT. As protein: CASSPGTQSTHEAFF.

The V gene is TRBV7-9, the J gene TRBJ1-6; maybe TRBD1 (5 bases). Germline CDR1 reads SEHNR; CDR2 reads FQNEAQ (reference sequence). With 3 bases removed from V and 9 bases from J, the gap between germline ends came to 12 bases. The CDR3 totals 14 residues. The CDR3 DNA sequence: TGTGCCAGCAGCTTCCAGGGTCCCCTTTCACCCCTCCACTTT. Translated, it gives CASSFQGPLSPLHF.

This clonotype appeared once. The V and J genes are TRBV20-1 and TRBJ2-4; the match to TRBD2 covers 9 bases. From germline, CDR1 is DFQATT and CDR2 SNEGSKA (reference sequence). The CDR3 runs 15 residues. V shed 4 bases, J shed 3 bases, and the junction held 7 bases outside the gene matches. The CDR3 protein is CSATGTSLGKNIQYF. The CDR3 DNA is TGCAGTGCTACGGGGACTAGCCTTGGCAAAAACATTCAGTACTTC.

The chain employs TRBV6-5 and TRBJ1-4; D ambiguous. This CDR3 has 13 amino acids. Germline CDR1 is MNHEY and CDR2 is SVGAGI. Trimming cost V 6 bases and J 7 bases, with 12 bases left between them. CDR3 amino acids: CASRFGSAEKLFF. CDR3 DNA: TGTGCCAGCAGATTCGGTAGTGCTGAAAAACTGTTTTTT.

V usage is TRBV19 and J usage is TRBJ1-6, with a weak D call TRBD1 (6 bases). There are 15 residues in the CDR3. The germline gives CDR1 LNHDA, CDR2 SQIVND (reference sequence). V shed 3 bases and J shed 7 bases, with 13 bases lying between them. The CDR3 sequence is CASSILTQGNSPLHF. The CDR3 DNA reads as TGTGCCAGTAGTATCCTCACCCAGGGGAATTCACCCCTCCACTTT.

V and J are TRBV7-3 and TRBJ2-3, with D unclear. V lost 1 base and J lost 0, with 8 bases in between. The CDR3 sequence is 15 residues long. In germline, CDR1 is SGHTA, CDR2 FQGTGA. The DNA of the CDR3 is TGTGCCAGCAGCTTAATAGCAACCAGCACAGATACGCAGTATTTT. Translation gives CASSLIATSTDTQYF.

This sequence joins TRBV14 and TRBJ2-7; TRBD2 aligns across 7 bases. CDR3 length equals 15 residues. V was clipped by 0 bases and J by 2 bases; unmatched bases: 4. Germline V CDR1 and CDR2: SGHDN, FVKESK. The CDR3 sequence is CASSQDGGDAYEQYF. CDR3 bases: TGTGCCAGCAGCCAAGATGGGGGGGACGCCTACGAGCAGTACTTC. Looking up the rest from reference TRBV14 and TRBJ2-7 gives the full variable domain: EAGVTQFPSHSVIEKGQTVTLRCDPISGHDNLYWYRRVMGKEIKFLLHFVKESKQDESGMPNNRFLAERTGGTYSTLKVQPAELEDSGVYFCASSQDGGDAYEQYFGPGTRLTVT.

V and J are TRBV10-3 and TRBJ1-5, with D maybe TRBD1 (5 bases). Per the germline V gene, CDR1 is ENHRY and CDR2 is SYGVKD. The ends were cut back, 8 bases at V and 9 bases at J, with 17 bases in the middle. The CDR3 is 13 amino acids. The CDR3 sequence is CAIGTIRDGPQHF. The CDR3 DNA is TGTGCCATCGGGACTATCCGGGATGGGCCCCAGCATTTT.

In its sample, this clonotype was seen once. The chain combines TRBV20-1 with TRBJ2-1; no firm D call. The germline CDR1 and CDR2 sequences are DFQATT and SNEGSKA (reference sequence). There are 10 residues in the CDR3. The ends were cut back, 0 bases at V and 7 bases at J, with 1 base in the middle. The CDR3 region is CSARENEQFF. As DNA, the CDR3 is TGCAGTGCTAGAGAGAATGAGCAGTTCTTC.

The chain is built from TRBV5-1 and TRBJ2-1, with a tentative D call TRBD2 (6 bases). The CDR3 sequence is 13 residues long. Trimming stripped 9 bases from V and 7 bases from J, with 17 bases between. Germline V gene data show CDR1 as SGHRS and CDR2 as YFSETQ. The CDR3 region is CATSTSFGNEQFF. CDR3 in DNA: TGCGCCACTTCGACTAGTTTCGGTAATGAGCAGTTCTTC.

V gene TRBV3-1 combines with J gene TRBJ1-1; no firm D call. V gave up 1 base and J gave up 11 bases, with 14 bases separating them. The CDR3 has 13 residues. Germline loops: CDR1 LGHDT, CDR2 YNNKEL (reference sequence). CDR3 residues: CASSQVQKGKAFF. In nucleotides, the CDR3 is TGTGCCAGCAGCCAAGTTCAGAAGGGTAAGGCTTTCTTT. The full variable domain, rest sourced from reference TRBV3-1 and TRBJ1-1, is DTAVSQTPKYLVTQMGNDKSIKCEQNLGHDTMYWYKQDSKKFLKIMFSYNNKELIINETVPNRFSPKSPDKAHLNLHINSLELGDSAVYFCASSQVQKGKAFFGQGTRLTVV.

The CDR3: CAWSATVRGYTF. The CDR3 DNA reads TGTGCCTGGAGTGCAACGGTCAGAGGCTACACCTTC. This chain connects TRBV30 to TRBJ1-2; D call uncertain. In germline, CDR1 is GTSNPN, CDR2 SVGIG (reference sequence). The CDR3 runs to 12 residues. The ends were cut back, 1 base at V and 8 bases at J, with 11 bases in the middle.

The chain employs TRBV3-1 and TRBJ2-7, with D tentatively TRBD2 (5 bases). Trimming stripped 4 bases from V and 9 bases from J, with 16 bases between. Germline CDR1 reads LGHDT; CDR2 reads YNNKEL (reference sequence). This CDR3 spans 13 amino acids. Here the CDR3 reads CASSRVGNYRQYF. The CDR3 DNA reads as TGTGCCAGCAGCCGAGTCGGGAACTACCGGCAGTACTTC.

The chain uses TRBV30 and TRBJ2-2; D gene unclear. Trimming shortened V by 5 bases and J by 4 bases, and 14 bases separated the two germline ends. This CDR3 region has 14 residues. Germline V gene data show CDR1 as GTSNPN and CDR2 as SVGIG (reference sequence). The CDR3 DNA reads TGTGCCTGGGTTCGTGGAGAGAGCACCGGGGAGCTGTTTTTT. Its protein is CAWVRGESTGELFF.